This passage covers 28 T cell receptor beta chains from one sample sequenced in a study of OX40 agonist ivuxolimab in advanced cancers. Some clones are missing from TCRdb's copy, which holds only in-frame ones; the method was immunoSEQ multiplex PCR. The profile shows around 18,000 clones, approximately 80% of them singletons. The specimen comprised CD4+ or CD8+ T cells sorted from blood, sampled in a trial of the OX40 agonist ivuxolimab. The receptors originated from an adult with an advanced solid tumor such as melanoma, head and neck, liver or kidney cancer.

The chain recombines TRBV6-5 with TRBJ2-7, with 12 bases lining up with TRBD2. V shed 5 bases and J 2 bases; nucleotides not matched to a gene: 4. CDR3 length: 15 residues. Germline V CDR1 and CDR2: MNHEY, SVGAGI. CDR3 bases: TGTGCCAGCAGTCCATGGACTAGCGGGGCCTACGAGCAGTACTTC. It translates to CASSPWTSGAYEQYF.

V and J are TRBV5-8 and TRBJ1-3; D call uncertain. CDR1 SGHTS and CDR2 YDEGEE come from the germline V gene. The CDR3 spans 13 residues. V dropped 9 bases and J dropped 0 bases, with 10 bases sitting between them. CDR3 region: CATKLISGNTIYF. Here the CDR3 DNA reads TGTGCCACCAAGCTGATCTCTGGAAACACCATATATTTT.

The chain is built from TRBV10-3 and TRBJ1-4; D is unclear. Per germline, CDR1 ENHRY and CDR2 SYGVKD. The length of the CDR3 is 14 residues. Trimming removed 10 bases at V and 0 bases at J, with 12 bases between. DNA of the CDR3: TGTGCCACCAAACGAGAGACAACTAATGAAAAACTGTTTTTT. It encodes CATKRETTNEKLFF.

The chain is built from TRBV28 and TRBJ1-2, with D tentatively TRBD1 (6 bases). CDR1 is MDHEN, CDR2 SYDVKM, per germline. The CDR3 runs 12 residues. The V end was cut by 7 bases, the J end by 11 bases, with 17 bases between. The CDR3 region is CASKNPTGGYTF. The CDR3 nucleotides read TGTGCCAGCAAAAACCCGACAGGAGGATACACCTTC.

This clone has a handful of counts. The chain carries TRBV28 and TRBJ1-6; D is unresolved. The germline V gene has CDR1 MDHEN and CDR2 SYDVKM. Trimming cost V 3 bases and J 0 bases, with 6 bases left between them. The CDR3 is 15 residues long. CDR3 nucleotides: TGTGCCAGCAGTTTGGGGAGCTCCTATAATTCACCCCTCCACTTT. It codes for CASSLGSSYNSPLHF.

Here the CDR3 reads CASSYSTQGAGQPQHF. CDR3 nucleotides: TGTGCCAGCAGTTACTCGACACAGGGGGCTGGTCAGCCCCAGCATTTT. The chain couples TRBV6-6 to TRBJ1-5; 9 bases agree with TRBD1. V trimming: 0 bases; J trimming: 6 bases; junction bases outside the gene matches: 6. Germline CDR1 and CDR2: MNHNY and SVGAGI (reference sequence). This CDR3 has 16 residues.

CDR3 bases: TGTGCCAGCAGATCGATCAATTGGGAAAAACTGTTTTTT. It codes for CASRSINWEKLFF. The J gene is TRBJ1-4, the V gene TRBV28, with D uncertain. The V gene's germline CDR1 is MDHEN and CDR2 SYDVKM. Trimming removed 6 bases at V and 8 bases at J, with 13 bases between. This CDR3 comprises 13 residues. Combining the CDR3 with reference TRBV28 and TRBJ1-4 gives the whole variable domain DVKVTQSSRYLVKRTGEKVFLECVQDMDHENMFWYRQDPGLGLRLIYFSYDVKMKEKGDIPEGYSVSREKKERFSLILESASTNQTSMYLCASRSINWEKLFFGSGTQLSVL.

The genes are TRBV18 and TRBJ1-1, with D maybe TRBD1 (6 bases). Germline assignment: CDR1 KGHSH and CDR2 LQKENI. CDR3 length equals 17 residues. Trimming shortened V by 2 bases and J by 6 bases, and 22 bases separated the two germline ends. The CDR3 DNA follows: TGTGCCAGCTCACCATCCGCAGGTCGGACAGTTCTGTCTGAAGCTTTCTTT. Translating gives CASSPSAGRTVLSEAFF.

The rearrangement joins TRBV18 to TRBJ2-3; 7 bases are a match to TRBD1. Germline V gene sequence: CDR1 KGHSH, CDR2 LQKENI. V trimming: 6 bases; J trimming: 8 bases; junction bases outside the gene matches: 17. The CDR3 spans 16 residues. CDR3 DNA: TGTGCCAGCTCCACCACTTCCCCAAGAGGGGGCGGTACGCAGTATTTT. It is translated as CASSTTSPRGGGTQYF. The full variable domain, with the rest looked up from reference TRBV18 and TRBJ2-3, is NAGVMQNPRHLVRRRGQEARLRCSPMKGHSHVYWYRQLPEEGLKFMVYLQKENIIDESGMPKERFSAEFPKEGPSILRIQQVVRGDSAAYFCASSTTSPRGGGTQYFGPGTRLTVL.

The table lists this clone with a count of one. The V and J genes are TRBV29-1 and TRBJ1-2; 10 positions agree with TRBD1. The CDR3 is made up of 12 amino acids. The germline V gene has CDR1 SQVTM and CDR2 ANQGSEA. Trimming took 5 bases from V and 7 from J; bases not matched to a gene: 4. This chain's CDR3 is CSVLTGGSGYTF. DNA of the CDR3: TGCAGCGTTTTGACAGGGGGCAGTGGCTACACCTTC.

This clone was counted a single time. The chain combines TRBV19 with TRBJ1-1; a possible D gene is TRBD1 (6 bases). V lost 2 bases, J lost 4 bases, and 11 bases lay in between. CDR3 size: 14 residues. Germline CDR1 is LNHDA and CDR2 is SQIVND (reference sequence). CDR3 sequence: CASSIRSRGTEAFF. The DNA for the CDR3 is TGTGCCAGTAGTATAAGGTCCAGGGGCACTGAAGCTTTCTTT.

The chain recombines TRBV11-2 with TRBJ1-3; D gene uncertain. The CDR3 loop spans 14 amino acids. The ends were cut back, 5 bases at V and 0 bases at J, with 8 bases in the middle. Germline V gene data show CDR1 as SGHAT and CDR2 as FQNNGV. In DNA form, the CDR3 reads TGTGCCAGCAGCCGGCCTGACTCTGGAAACACCATATATTTT. Its protein product is CASSRPDSGNTIYF.

CDR3 region: CASSLEVGGRRTDTQYF. The DNA for the CDR3 is TGTGCCAGCAGCTTGGAAGTGGGGGGCCGTAGAACAGATACGCAGTATTTT. V usage is TRBV5-6 and J usage is TRBJ2-3; TRBD1 or TRBD2 may be the D gene (6 bases each). Germline V gene data show CDR1 as SGHDT and CDR2 as YYEEEE. The CDR3 length is 17 residues. The ends were cut back, 0 bases at V and 3 bases at J, with 17 bases in the middle.

The genes are TRBV4-2 and TRBJ1-1; a weak D match, TRBD1 (5 bases). The CDR3 has 14 amino acids. The germline V gene encodes CDR1 LGHNA and CDR2 YNFKEQ. The germline V and J ends were trimmed by 0 bases and 10 bases, with 15 bases remaining between them. CDR3 in DNA: TGTGCCAGCAGCCAAGAATGGGGAGGGGAACGAGCTTTCTTT. This encodes CASSQEWGGERAFF.

The chain has TRBV9 and TRBJ1-1; 11 positions match TRBD1. This CDR3 contains 17 residues. CDR1 SGDLS and CDR2 YYNGEE come from the germline V gene. Trimming cost V 2 bases and J 5 bases; bases outside gene matches: 11. CDR3 in amino acids: CASSVRPAGQGATEAFF. The CDR3 DNA is TGTGCCAGCAGCGTCAGACCGGCCGGACAGGGGGCGACTGAAGCTTTCTTT.

V and J are TRBV6-1 and TRBJ2-7, with 11 bases that match TRBD1. This CDR3 contains 13 residues. Looked up from germline, CDR1 is MNHNS and CDR2 is SASEGT. Trimming at V came to 6 bases and at J to 3 bases, leaving 1 base not matched to a gene. This CDR3 is CASRGTGGYEQYF. The CDR3 bases are TGTGCCAGCAGGGGGACAGGGGGCTACGAGCAGTACTTC.

This chain links TRBV7-9 with TRBJ2-4, with D unclear. The CDR3 is 13 amino acids. Trimming took 3 bases from V and 7 from J, leaving 10 bases between them. Per germline, CDR1 SEHNR and CDR2 FQNEAQ (reference sequence). The CDR3 DNA reads TGTGCCAGCAGCTTGTCAGGTTGGAACATTCAGTACTTC. Translating gives CASSLSGWNIQYF.

The CDR3 loop is CASSVGRDYEQYF. The CDR3 region has the DNA TGTGCCAGCAGTGTGGGACGCGACTACGAGCAGTACTTC. This chain joins TRBV6-1 and TRBJ2-7; D tentatively fits TRBD1 or TRBD2 (5 bases each). Germline CDR1 MNHNS, CDR2 SASEGT. This CDR3 is built from 13 residues. V lost 4 bases, J lost 3 bases, and 10 bases lay in between.

The chain employs TRBV6-5 and TRBJ2-2; D is unresolved. The germline V gene encodes CDR1 MNHEY and CDR2 SVGAGI. V lost 1 base to trimming and J lost 5 bases, with 8 bases between them. CDR3 size: 14 residues. The CDR3 loop reads CASSYYQVTGELFF. CDR3 nucleotides: TGTGCCAGCAGTTACTACCAGGTTACCGGGGAGCTGTTTTTT.

This sequence joins TRBV6-6 and TRBJ1-1, with 7 positions matching TRBD1. Germline CDR1 reads MNHNY; CDR2 reads SVGAGI (reference sequence). J lost 4 bases, V lost 2 bases, and 4 bases had no gene match. CDR3 length: 14 residues. CDR3 DNA: TGTGCCAGCAGTTACCGGGACAGTGGCACTGAAGCTTTCTTT. This codes for CASSYRDSGTEAFF.

This clone was seen a single time. V and J are TRBV29-1 and TRBJ1-2; D perhaps matches TRBD1 (5 bases). CDR1 is SQVTM, CDR2 ANQGSEA, per germline. Trimming removed 5 bases at V and 5 bases at J, with 6 bases between. The CDR3 contains 10 residues. The CDR3 DNA follows: TGCAGCGTTAGACAGTATGGCTACACCTTC. Residues: CSVRQYGYTF.

This clone was recorded once. Within the sample, other DNA sequences also encode this same CDR3. The chain couples TRBV6-5 to TRBJ2-2; TRBD2 might be the D (6 bases). The CDR3 is made up of 14 amino acids. The V gene lost 5 bases and the J gene lost 1 base, with 8 bases spanning the gap. The germline gives CDR1 MNHEY, CDR2 SVGAGI. CDR3 in amino acids: CASSGGGNTGELFF. CDR3 coding DNA: TGTGCCAGCAGTGGGGGAGGGAACACCGGGGAGCTGTTTTTT.

V usage is TRBV14 and J usage is TRBJ2-5; 12 bases are shared with TRBD2. Trimming cost V 0 bases and J 5 bases; bases outside gene matches: 10. The CDR3 runs 18 residues. Germline assignment: CDR1 SGHDN and CDR2 FVKESK. CDR3 loop: CASSQEKSSGRARETQYF. CDR3 nucleotide sequence: TGTGCCAGCAGCCAAGAAAAGTCTAGCGGGAGGGCCCGGGAGACCCAGTACTTC.

The genes are TRBV2 and TRBJ2-3; no firm D call. Per the germline V gene, CDR1 is SNHLY and CDR2 is FYNNEI. CDR3 length: 13 residues. The V end was cut by 5 bases, the J end by 5 bases, with 11 bases between. The CDR3 nucleotides read TGTGCCAGCAGTCCGGATCACGGAGATACGCAGTATTTT. It yields the protein CASSPDHGDTQYF.

This clone ranks as medium-sized. This chain joins TRBV2 and TRBJ1-5; 10 nucleotides agree with TRBD1. The trim removed 6 bases at V and 7 bases at J, leaving 6 bases unmatched. CDR1 is SNHLY, CDR2 FYNNEI, per germline. The CDR3 is made up of 14 amino acids. The chain's CDR3 is CASSQDRGNQPQHF. CDR3 coding DNA: TGTGCCAGCAGCCAGGACAGGGGGAACCAGCCCCAGCATTTT.

This clone occurred a few times. This sequence joins TRBV7-2 and TRBJ1-2, with TRBD1 matching 7 bases. This CDR3 region has 14 residues. With 5 bases clipped from V and 4 bases from J, the junction kept 7 bases outside the gene matches. Germline-derived CDR1 and CDR2 are SGHTA and FQGNSA. CDR3 in amino acids: CASSPGTALYGYTF. The CDR3 DNA reads TGTGCCAGCAGCCCGGGGACAGCCCTCTATGGCTACACCTTC.

In its sample, this clone was seen a few times. The rearrangement uses TRBV6-6 and TRBJ1-2; 7 positions agree with TRBD1. Germline CDR1 MNHNY, CDR2 SVGAGI (reference sequence). The CDR3 covers 14 residues. The junction had 7 bases not matched to a gene; V was cut back by 5 bases and J by 4 bases. The chain's CDR3 is CASSPGTASYGYTF. In nucleotides, the CDR3 is TGTGCCAGCAGTCCCGGGACAGCATCCTATGGCTACACCTTC.

The CDR3 DNA reads as TGCGCCAGCAGCTTGGCCCTGATGGGGGGAGAGACCCAGTACTTC. It specifies CASSLALMGGETQYF. The rearrangement uses TRBV5-1 and TRBJ2-5; D perhaps matches TRBD2 (6 bases). The CDR3 extends over 15 amino acids. V shed 0 bases and J shed 4 bases, with 13 bases lying between them. Germline CDR1 reads SGHRS; CDR2 reads YFSETQ.